The present entry profiles one T cell receptor (beta chain) with its context. Each donor was a Caucasian adult residing in Nashville, Tennessee. Several immunoSEQ 96-well plates shared each subset's DNA, each plate a replicate. Methods used by the authors: There were no quality scores in the junction-only immunoSEQ sequences, so filtering differed. Clones were read by immunoSEQ multiplex PCR, and TCRdb kept only the in-frame ones, dropping some. Clone size and the V and J calls come from that table; the DNA yielded D and trimming. The table has more than 450,000 clones, roughly 78% seen once; the top ten hold under 15%. J lost 5 bases, V lost 2 bases, and 8 bases had no gene match. The CDR3 loop spans 15 amino acids. Looked up from germline, CDR1 is SGHTA and CDR2 is FQGTGA. These data are taken from a study of shared clonotypes between healthy human individuals.

The chain combines TRBV7-3 with TRBJ2-5; 7 bases are a match to TRBD1. Sequenced input: PBMCs. The sequence was collected from a woman in her forties in good health. Some clones in this sample may be carry-over from other donors' samples. The CDR3 DNA follows: TGTGCCAGCAGCTTATTAGGGGGCGCGGATGAGACCCAGTACTTC. Amino acid sequence: CASSLLGGADETQYF.